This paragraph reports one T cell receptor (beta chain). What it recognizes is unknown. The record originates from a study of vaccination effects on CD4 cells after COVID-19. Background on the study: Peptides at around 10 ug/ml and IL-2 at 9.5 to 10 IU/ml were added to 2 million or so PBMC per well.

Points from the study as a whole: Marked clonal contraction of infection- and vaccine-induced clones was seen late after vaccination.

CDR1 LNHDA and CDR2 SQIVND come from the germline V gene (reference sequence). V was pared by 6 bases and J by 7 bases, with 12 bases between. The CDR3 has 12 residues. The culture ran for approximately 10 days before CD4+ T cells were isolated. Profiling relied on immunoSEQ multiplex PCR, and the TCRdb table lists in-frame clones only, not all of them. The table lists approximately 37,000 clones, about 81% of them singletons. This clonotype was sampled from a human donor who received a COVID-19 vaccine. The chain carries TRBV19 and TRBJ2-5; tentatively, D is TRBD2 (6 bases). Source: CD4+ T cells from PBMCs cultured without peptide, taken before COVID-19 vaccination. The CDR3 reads CASRTQGGTQYF. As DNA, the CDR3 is TGTGCCAGTAGGACCCAGGGAGGGACCCAGTACTTC.